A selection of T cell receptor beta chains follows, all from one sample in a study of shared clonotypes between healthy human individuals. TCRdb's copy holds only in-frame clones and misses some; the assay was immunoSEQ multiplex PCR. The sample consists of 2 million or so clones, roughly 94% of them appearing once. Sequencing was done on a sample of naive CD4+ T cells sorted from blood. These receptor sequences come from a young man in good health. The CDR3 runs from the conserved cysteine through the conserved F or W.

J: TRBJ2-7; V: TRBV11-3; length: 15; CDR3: CASSLMGTGKYEQYF
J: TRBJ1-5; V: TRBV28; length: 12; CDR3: CATGREHQPQHF
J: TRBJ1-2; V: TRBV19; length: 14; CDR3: CASSIGSSNYGYTF
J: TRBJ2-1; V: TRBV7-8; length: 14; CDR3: CASSPTDSINEQFF
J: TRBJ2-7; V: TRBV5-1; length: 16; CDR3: CASSLDVTGGSYEQYF
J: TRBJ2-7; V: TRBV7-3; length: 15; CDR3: CASSRESGASYEQYF
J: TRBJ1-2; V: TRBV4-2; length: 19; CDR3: CASSQDFGGFALGVHGYTF
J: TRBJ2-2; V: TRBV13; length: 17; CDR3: CASSQRRGAQNTGELFF
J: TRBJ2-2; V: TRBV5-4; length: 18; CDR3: CASSPGTSGSANTGELFF
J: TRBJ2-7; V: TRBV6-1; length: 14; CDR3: CASSGREGAYEQYF
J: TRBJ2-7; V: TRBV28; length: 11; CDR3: CASSSSYEQYF
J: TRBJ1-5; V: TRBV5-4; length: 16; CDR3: CASSIDAGGGNQPQHF
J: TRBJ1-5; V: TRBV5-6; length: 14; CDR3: CASSLGTANQPQHF
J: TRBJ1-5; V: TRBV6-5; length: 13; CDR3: CASSSTGNQPQHF
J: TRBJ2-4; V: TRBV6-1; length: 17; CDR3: CASSGGQAGVTKNIQYF
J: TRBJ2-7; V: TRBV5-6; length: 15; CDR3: CASRRTGTVAYEQYF
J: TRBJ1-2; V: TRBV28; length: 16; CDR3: CASISSPRTGAYGYTF
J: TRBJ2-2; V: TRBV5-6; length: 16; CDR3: CASSLAGILNTGELFF
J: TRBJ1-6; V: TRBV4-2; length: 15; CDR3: CASSQDSVYHSPLHF
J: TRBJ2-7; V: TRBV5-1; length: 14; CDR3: CASSLVGNAYEQYF
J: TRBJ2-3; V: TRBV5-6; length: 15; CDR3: CASSLPGAPGDTQYF
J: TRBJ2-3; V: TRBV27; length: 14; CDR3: CASSLYPTKDTQYF
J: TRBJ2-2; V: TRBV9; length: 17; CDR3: CASGIPQSDHGTGELFF
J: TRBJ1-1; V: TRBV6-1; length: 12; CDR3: CASGTGFTEAFF
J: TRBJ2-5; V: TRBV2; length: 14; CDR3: CASRMGTVGETQYF
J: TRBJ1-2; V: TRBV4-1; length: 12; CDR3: CASSSTRVGYTF
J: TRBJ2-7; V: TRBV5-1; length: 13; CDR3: CASRGGSSYEQYF
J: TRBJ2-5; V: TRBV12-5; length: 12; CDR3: CASALDRSTQYF
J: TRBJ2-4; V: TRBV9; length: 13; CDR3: CASSVADRNIQYF
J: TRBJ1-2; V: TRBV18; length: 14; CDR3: CASSEAALAGGYTF
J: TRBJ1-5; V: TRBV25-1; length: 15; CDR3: CASSDPAAGNQPQHF
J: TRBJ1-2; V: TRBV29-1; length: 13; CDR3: CSVFGQGKDGYTF
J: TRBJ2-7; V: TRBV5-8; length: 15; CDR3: CASTKRTGKGNEQYF
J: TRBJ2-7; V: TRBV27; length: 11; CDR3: CASSLRGVQYF
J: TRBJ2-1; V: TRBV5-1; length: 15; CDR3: CASSLGQLGPNEQFF
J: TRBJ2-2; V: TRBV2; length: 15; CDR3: CASSVFPGDTGELFF
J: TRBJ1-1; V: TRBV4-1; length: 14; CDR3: CASSQEGFNTEAFF
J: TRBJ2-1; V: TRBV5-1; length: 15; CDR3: CASTLYGTGRNEQFF
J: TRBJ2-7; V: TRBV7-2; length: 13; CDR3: CASSNSGGDEQYF
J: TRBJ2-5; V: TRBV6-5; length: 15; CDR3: CASSYSPGRGETQYF
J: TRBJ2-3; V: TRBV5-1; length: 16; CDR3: CASSIAVRGGTDTQYF
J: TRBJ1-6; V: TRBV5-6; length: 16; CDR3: CASSGTTGERNSPLHF
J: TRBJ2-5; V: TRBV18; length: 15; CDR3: CASSLVTSGQETQYF
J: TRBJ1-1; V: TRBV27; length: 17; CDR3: CASSLIAWSQGRTEAFF
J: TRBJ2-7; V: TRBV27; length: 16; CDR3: CASSLSAGTPIYEQYF
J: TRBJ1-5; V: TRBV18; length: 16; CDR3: CASSPRQGASNQPQHF
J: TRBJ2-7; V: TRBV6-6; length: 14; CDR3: CASSYGTNLHEQYF
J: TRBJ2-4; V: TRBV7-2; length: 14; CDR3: CASSPGTKKNIQYF
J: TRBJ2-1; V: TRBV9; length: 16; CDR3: CASSVETGGRNNEQFF
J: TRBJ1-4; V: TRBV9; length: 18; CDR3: CASSVGRWSGGLREKLFF
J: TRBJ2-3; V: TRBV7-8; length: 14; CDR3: CASSPESSTDTQYF
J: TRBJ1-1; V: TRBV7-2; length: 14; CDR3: CASSSRTGGTEAFF
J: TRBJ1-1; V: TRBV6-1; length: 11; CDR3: CASSRYTEAFF
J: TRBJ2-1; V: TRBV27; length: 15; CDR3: CASSLGLPKYNEQFF
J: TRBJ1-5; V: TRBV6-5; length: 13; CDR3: CASSRGSHQPQHF
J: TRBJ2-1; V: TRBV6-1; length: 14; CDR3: CASRRTGGYNEQFF
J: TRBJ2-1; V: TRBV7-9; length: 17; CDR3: CASSLAKPGQGYNEQFF
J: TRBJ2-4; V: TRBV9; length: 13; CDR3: CASSAGPENIQYF
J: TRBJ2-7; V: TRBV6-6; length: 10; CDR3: CASGREEQYF